This record concerns one T cell receptor beta chain sequence. As yet, its antigen is unknown. The sample originates from a study of Tregs in tolerant kidney transplant recipients. Data came from immunoSEQ multiplex PCR; TCRdb stores just in-frame clones and leaves some out. The sample records around 70,000 clones, around nine tenths being singletons. CD4+CD25+CD127- Tregs, CD4+CD25- non-Tregs, CD4 and CD8 cells were sorted. After removal of 2 bases from V and 6 bases from J, the junction contained 7 bases not matched to a gene. There are 17 residues in the CDR3. Germline loops: CDR1 SGDLS, CDR2 YYNGEE. Findings and caveats of the study: Findings come from small patient numbers and require larger validation. The most relevant donor-specific Treg TCRbeta repertoire apparently came from expansion with activated donor B cells.

This TCR came from a human donor who received a combined kidney and bone marrow transplant. This sample comprised CD8+ T cells from blood, obtained before the transplant. The V gene is TRBV9, the J gene TRBJ2-1; TRBD2 matches at 14 bases. This chain's CDR3 is CASSVSGTSGSSNEQFF. The CDR3 DNA reads TGTGCCAGCAGCGTCTCCGGGACTAGCGGGAGTAGCAATGAGCAGTTCTTC.